This TCR beta chain was captured in a study of blood T cell repertoires in COVID-19. Germline V CDR1 and CDR2: SQVTM, ANQGSEA. With 7 bases removed from V and 3 bases from J, the gap between germline ends came to 16 bases. There are 14 residues in the CDR3. Clones were sequenced by immunoSEQ multiplex PCR, and TCRdb holds only the in-frame ones, with some missing. The sample contains approximately 130,000 clones, about nine tenths of which appear only once. This receptor was obtained from a man over 45 with active COVID-19. The gene calls are TRBV29-1 and TRBJ2-1; tentative D call: TRBD1 (5 bases). What was sequenced was peripheral blood. CDR3 bases: TGCAGCGCGACAGATAGATTCCTCTACAATGAGCAGTTCTTC. Residues: CSATDRFLYNEQFF.